This entry lists 17 T cell receptor beta chains sequenced from one sample in a study of CD8+CD57+ T cells in acquired aplastic anemia. CDR3 and TCR beta VDJ profiling relied on genomic DNA as the template. Using its own MiXCR run on the reads, TCRdb lists one record per CDR3 protein. The data contain hundreds of thousands of distinct CDR3 sequences, about 70% of them singletons. Sequenced sample: sorted CD4+, CD8+, or CD8+CD57+ T cells (not recorded which) from PBMCs. These TCRs come from a human donor in good health, serving as a control.

This clonotype appeared many times. The gene calls are TRBV5-1 and TRBJ1-2; 10 nucleotides line up with TRBD1. The germline gives CDR1 SGHRS, CDR2 YFSETQ. There are 15 residues in the CDR3. With V trimmed by 0 bases and J by 5 bases, 4 bases remained unmatched. CDR3 protein: CASSLGPGQGYGYTF. The CDR3 bases are TGCGCCAGCAGCTTGGGGCCGGGACAGGGGTATGGCTACACCTTC.

This clonotype was seen ten or more times. The J gene is TRBJ1-1, the V gene TRBV11-2; TRBD1 matches 7 bases. Germline V gives CDR1 SGHAT, CDR2 FQNNGV. CDR3 length equals 14 residues. Unmatched junction bases numbered 12, after V lost 6 bases and J lost 8 bases. The CDR3 sequence is CASRANRGGLEAFF. In DNA, the CDR3 is TGTGCCAGCAGGGCAAACAGGGGAGGTTTGGAAGCTTTCTTT.

Worth noting for this clonotype: Relative to the germline gene, one junction end is altered; a read error may explain this. The chain has TRBV7-3 and TRBJ1-6, with D possibly being TRBD1 (6 bases). Per the germline V gene, CDR1 is SGHTA and CDR2 is FQGTGA. This CDR3 comprises 13 residues. CDR3 DNA sequence: TGCGCCAGCAGCTGGGGGCCGACTTCCCCAGACCACTTT. Translated, it gives CASSWGPTSPDHF.

This clonotype was picked up many times. J is TRBJ1-3 and V is TRBV12-3 or TRBV12-4, with no clear D. V shed 6 bases and J shed 4 bases, with 13 bases lying between them. CDR3 length: 14 amino acids. For the CDR3, the DNA is TGTGCCAGCAGCCGCCCCGAAGCGGGAAACACCATATATTTT. Protein: CASSRPEAGNTIYF.

The table lists this clonotype with a few counts. V gene TRBV19 combines with J gene TRBJ1-6; unclear D gene. Trimming pared 5 bases from V and 7 bases from J, leaving 6 bases between. This CDR3 has 12 residues. The V gene's germline CDR1 is LNHDA and CDR2 SQIVND (reference sequence). The CDR3 is CASSRPNSPLHF. The CDR3 DNA sequence: TGTGCCAGTAGTCGGCCGAATTCACCCCTCCACTTT.

J is TRBJ1-2 and V is TRBV5-5, with D possibly TRBD1 on 5 matching bases. This CDR3 is built from 16 residues. The germline gives CDR1 SGHKS, CDR2 YYEKEE (reference sequence). V lost 2 bases and J lost 3, with 17 bases in between. CDR3 coding DNA: TGTGCCAGCAGCTTAATTGACAGCCAGGGACACTATGGCTACACCTTC. Its protein is CASSLIDSQGHYGYTF. Full variable domain (rest looked up from reference TRBV5-5 and TRBJ1-2): DAGVTQSPTHLIKTRGQQVTLRCSPISGHKSVSWYQQVLGQGPQFIFQYYEKEERGRGNFPDRFSARQFPNYSSELNVNALLLGDSALYLCASSLIDSQGHYGYTFGSGTRLTVV.

The rearrangement links TRBV12-3 or TRBV12-4 to TRBJ1-1; a weak D match, TRBD1 (6 bases). The CDR3 has 17 amino acids. V gave up 6 bases and J gave up 5 bases, with 25 bases separating them. CDR3 loop: CASRLSPEAGAGTEAFF. CDR3 DNA: TGTGCCAGCAGGCTGTCCCCCGAGGCAGGGGCGGGGACTGAAGCTTTCTTT.

This clonotype was counted a single time. The rearrangement joins TRBV2 to TRBJ2-5, with a possible D match to TRBD1 (6 bases). The CDR3 spans 18 residues. Between the trimmed V and J ends, which lost 8 bases and 1 base, there was a span of 26 bases. Germline CDR1 is SNHLY and CDR2 is FYNNEI. The CDR3 DNA reads as TGTGCCAGCCTCCTGGGGGTGAACACAGGGTACCCCCAAGAGACCCAGTACTTC. As protein: CASLLGVNTGYPQETQYF.

The CDR3 loop is CASSVGGAGAYEQYF. CDR3 bases: TGTGCCAGCAGCGTCGGCGGGGCAGGGGCCTACGAGCAGTACTTC. The V gene is TRBV25-1, the J gene TRBJ2-7; the D gene could be TRBD1 or TRBD2 (6 bases each). The germline gives CDR1 MGHDK, CDR2 SYGVNS. The CDR3 is 15 residues long. The germline V and J ends were trimmed by 6 bases and 2 bases, with 17 bases remaining between them.

About this clonotype: At one end, the junction sequence differs from germline, possibly due to a read error. The rearrangement joins TRBV7-9 to TRBJ2-7; D is undetermined. Germline loops: CDR1 SEHNR, CDR2 FQNEAQ (reference sequence). This CDR3 is 14 amino acids long. CDR3 sequence: CASSLGINSYEQYF. Here the CDR3 DNA reads TGTGCCAGCAGTTTAGGGATAAACTCCTACGAGCAGTACTTC.

The V gene is TRBV4-3, the J gene TRBJ1-3; tentative D call: TRBD1 (5 bases). There are 15 residues in the CDR3. Germline CDR1 reads LGHNA; CDR2 reads YSLEER. Trimming cost V 5 bases and J 2 bases, with 13 bases left between them. The DNA of the CDR3 is TGCGCCAGCAGCAGAGGAGGAGGGGCTGGAAACACCATATATTTT. It encodes CASSRGGGAGNTIYF.

This clonotype was detected once. A junction end diverges from the germline sequence, so it may reflect a read error. The rearrangement joins TRBV7-9 to TRBJ1-5, with D perhaps TRBD1 (5 bases). Germline lookup yields CDR1 SEHNR and CDR2 FQNEAQ (reference sequence). The CDR3 has 15 amino acids. CDR3 coding DNA: TGTGCCAGCAGTTTCGGGACGGGGTTAATTCAGCCCCTGCATTTT. Translating gives CASSFGTGLIQPLHF.

This clonotype has only one observation. The genes are TRBV20-1 and TRBJ2-6; D is undetermined. There are 14 residues in the CDR3. CDR1 and CDR2 (germline): DFQATT, SNEGSKA (reference sequence). Deletions cut 0 bases from V and 4 bases from J, with 7 bases between. CDR3 residues: CSARDAGGANVLTF. The CDR3 DNA is TGCAGTGCTAGAGATGCCGGGGGGGCCAACGTCCTGACTTTC.

V usage is TRBV25-1 and J usage is TRBJ1-2, with D unclear. The CDR3 is 13 residues long. From germline, CDR1 is MGHDK and CDR2 SYGVNS. V lost 4 bases and J 6 bases, leaving 12 bases between the germline ends. The DNA for the CDR3 is TGTGCCAGCAGTGTGACTTCTGGTCATGGCTACACCTTC. This encodes CASSVTSGHGYTF.

The chain employs TRBV25-1 and TRBJ2-7; D remains ambiguous. CDR1 is MGHDK and CDR2 is SYGVNS in the germline V gene. This CDR3 is 11 amino acids long. V was cut by 10 bases and J by 3 bases, with 10 bases left in between. The CDR3 region is CATSRVYEQYF. The CDR3 DNA reads TGTGCCACCTCCCGGGTCTACGAGCAGTACTTC.

This chain links TRBV27 with TRBJ2-1; 12 nucleotides line up with TRBD2. The CDR3 totals 18 residues. Germline V gene sequence: CDR1 MNHEY, CDR2 SMNVEV (reference sequence). After removal of 3 bases from V and 8 bases from J, the junction contained 14 bases not matched to a gene. CDR3 coding DNA: TGTGCCAGCAGTTTCCAACCGTGGGCTAGCGGGGGGGCCTATGAGCAGTTCTTC. Translated, it gives CASSFQPWASGGAYEQFF.

This rearrangement joins TRBV27 to TRBJ1-5; 7 bases align to TRBD1. This CDR3 contains 18 residues. V was clipped by 8 bases and J by 7 bases; unmatched bases: 23. The V gene's germline CDR1 is MNHEY and CDR2 SMNVEV (reference sequence). The CDR3 DNA reads as TGTGCCAGCCGTCCCAAAGAGACAGGGCTCCTAACCAACCAGCCCCAGCATTTT. Amino acid sequence: CASRPKETGLLTNQPQHF.